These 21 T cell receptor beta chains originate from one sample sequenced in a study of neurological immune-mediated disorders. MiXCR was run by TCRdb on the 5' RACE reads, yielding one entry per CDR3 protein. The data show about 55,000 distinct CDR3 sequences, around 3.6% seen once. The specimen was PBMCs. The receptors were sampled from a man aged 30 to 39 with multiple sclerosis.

The CDR3 loop reads CASSEARQANEQYF. Here the CDR3 DNA reads TGTGCCAGCAGTGAAGCACGACAGGCAAACGAGCAGTACTTC. The gene calls are TRBV6-1 and TRBJ2-7; perhaps TRBD1 as D (6 bases). Between the trimmed V and J ends, which lost 0 bases and 5 bases, there was a span of 11 bases. This CDR3 comprises 14 residues. Germline CDR1 and CDR2: MNHNS and SASEGT.

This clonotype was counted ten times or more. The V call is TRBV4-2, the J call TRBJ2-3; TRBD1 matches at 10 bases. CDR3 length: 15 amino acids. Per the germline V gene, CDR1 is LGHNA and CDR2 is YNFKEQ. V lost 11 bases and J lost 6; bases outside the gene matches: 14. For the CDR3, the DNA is TGTGCCGGCGGGAGTCCAGGACAGGGGGAGGATACGCAGTATTTT. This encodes CAGGSPGQGEDTQYF.

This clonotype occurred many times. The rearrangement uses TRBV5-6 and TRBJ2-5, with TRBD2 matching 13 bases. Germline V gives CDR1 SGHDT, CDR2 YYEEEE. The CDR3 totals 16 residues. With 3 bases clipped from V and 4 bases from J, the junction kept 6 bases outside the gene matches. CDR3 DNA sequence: TGTGCCAGCAGCTCCGGGACTAGCGGGATGGCAGAGACCCAGTACTTC. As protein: CASSSGTSGMAETQYF.

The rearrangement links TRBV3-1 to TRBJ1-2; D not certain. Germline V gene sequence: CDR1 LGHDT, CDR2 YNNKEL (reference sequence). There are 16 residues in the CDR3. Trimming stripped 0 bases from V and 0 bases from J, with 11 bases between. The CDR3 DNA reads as TGTGCCAGCAGCCAAGACACGCGGAGGGCTAACTATGGCTACACCTTC. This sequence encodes CASSQDTRRANYGYTF. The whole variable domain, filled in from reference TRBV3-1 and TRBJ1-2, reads DTAVSQTPKYLVTQMGNDKSIKCEQNLGHDTMYWYKQDSKKFLKIMFSYNNKELIINETVPNRFSPKSPDKAHLNLHINSLELGDSAVYFCASSQDTRRANYGYTFGSGTRLTVV.

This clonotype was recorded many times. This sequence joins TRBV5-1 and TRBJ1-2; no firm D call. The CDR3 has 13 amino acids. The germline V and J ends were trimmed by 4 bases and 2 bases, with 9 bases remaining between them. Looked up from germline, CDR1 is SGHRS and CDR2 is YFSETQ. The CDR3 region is CASSPTENYGYTF. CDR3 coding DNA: TGCGCCAGCAGCCCTACAGAGAACTATGGCTACACCTTC.

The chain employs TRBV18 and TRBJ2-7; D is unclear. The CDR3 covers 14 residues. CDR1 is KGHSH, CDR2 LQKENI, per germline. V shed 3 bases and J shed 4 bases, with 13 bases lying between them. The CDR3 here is CASSPGLYRYEQYF. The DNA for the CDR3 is TGTGCCAGCTCACCTGGGTTGTATCGATACGAGCAGTACTTC.

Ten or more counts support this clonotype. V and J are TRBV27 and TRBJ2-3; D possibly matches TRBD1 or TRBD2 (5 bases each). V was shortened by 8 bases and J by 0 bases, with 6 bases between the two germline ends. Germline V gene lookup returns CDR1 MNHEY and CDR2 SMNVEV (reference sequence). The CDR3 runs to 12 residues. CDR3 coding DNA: TGTGCCAGCTGGGGGAGCACAGATACGCAGTATTTT. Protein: CASWGSTDTQYF.

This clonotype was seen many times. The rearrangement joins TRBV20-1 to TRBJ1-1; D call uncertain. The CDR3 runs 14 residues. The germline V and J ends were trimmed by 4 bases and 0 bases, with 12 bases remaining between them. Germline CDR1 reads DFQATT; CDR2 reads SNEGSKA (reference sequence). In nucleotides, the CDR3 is TGCAGTGCTAAAGGTGACTCCATGAACACTGAAGCTTTCTTT. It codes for CSAKGDSMNTEAFF.

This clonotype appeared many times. CDR3 sequence reads: CSARDGLRAGFFNEQFF. CDR3 in DNA: TGCAGTGCTAGAGACGGTCTCCGAGCGGGGTTTTTCAATGAGCAGTTCTTC. This chain uses TRBV20-1 with TRBJ2-1, with TRBD2 matching 7 bases. The CDR3 is made up of 17 amino acids. The ends lost 0 bases at V and 6 bases at J; junction bases unmatched: 14. Per germline, CDR1 DFQATT and CDR2 SNEGSKA (reference sequence).

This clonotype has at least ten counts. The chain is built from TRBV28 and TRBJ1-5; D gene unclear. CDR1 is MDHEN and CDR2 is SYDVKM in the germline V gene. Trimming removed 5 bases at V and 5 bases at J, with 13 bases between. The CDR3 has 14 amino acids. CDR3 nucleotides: TGTGCCAGCAGTGGGATGGGTGGCTATCAGCCCCAGCATTTT. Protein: CASSGMGGYQPQHF.

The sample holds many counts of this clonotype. The CDR3 loop is CSATQGASNTGELFF. CDR3 nucleotides: TGCAGTGCTACCCAGGGGGCCTCGAACACCGGGGAGCTGTTTTTT. The chain carries TRBV20-1 and TRBJ2-2, with 8 bases matching TRBD1. The length of the CDR3 is 15 residues. V lost 4 bases to trimming and J lost 0 bases; unmatched junction nucleotides: 4. Looked up from germline, CDR1 is DFQATT and CDR2 is SNEGSKA (reference sequence).

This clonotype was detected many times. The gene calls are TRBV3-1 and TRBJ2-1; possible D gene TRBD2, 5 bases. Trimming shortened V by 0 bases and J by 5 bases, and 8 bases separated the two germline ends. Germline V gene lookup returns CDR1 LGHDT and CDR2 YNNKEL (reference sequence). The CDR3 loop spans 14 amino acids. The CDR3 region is CASSQEGSDNEQFF. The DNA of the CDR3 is TGTGCCAGCAGCCAAGAAGGGAGCGACAATGAGCAGTTCTTC.

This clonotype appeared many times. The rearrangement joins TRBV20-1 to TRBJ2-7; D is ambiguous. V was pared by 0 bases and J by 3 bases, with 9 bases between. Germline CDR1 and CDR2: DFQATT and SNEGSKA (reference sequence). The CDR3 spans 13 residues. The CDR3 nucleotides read TGCAGTGCTAGAGAGGAAGGGAACTACGAGCAGTACTTC. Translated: CSAREEGNYEQYF.

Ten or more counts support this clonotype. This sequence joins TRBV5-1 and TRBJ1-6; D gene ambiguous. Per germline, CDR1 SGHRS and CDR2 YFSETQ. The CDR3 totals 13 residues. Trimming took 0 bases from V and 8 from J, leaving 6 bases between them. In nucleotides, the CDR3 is TGCGCCAGCAGCTTGGTCCGGGATTCACCCCTCCACTTT. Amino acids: CASSLVRDSPLHF.

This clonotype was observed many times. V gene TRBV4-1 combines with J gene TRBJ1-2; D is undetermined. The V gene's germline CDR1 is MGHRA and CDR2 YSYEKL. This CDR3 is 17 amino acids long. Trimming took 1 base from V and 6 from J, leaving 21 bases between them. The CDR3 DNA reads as TGCGCCAGCAGCCAAGTTGATTTAGGGTTTTCCCGACATGGCTACACCTTC. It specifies CASSQVDLGFSRHGYTF.

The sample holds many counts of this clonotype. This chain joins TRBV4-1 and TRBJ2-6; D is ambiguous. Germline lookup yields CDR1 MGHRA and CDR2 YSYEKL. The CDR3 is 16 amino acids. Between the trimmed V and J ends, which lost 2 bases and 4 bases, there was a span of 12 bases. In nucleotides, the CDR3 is TGCGCCAGCAGCCAAACGGCTCTCCGGGGGGCCAACGTCCTGACTTTC. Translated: CASSQTALRGANVLTF.

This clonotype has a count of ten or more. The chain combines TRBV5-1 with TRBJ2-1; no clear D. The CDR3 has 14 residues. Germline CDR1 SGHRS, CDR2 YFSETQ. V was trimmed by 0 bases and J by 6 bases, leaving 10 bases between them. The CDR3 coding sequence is TGCGCCAGCAGCTTGGGATCACTACGCAATGAGCAGTTCTTC. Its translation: CASSLGSLRNEQFF.

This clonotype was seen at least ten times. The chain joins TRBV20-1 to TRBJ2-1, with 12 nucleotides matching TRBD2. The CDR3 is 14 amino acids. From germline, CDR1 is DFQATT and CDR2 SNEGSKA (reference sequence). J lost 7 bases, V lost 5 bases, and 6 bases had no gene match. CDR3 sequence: CSAQTSGRGNEQFF. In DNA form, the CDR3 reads TGCAGTGCTCAGACTAGCGGGAGAGGGAATGAGCAGTTCTTC.

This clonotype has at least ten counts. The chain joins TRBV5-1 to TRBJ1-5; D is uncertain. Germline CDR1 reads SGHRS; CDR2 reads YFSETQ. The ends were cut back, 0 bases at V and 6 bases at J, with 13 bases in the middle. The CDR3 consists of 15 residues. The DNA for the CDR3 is TGCGCCAGCAGCTTGGATGGGGAGGGCGGTCAGCCCCAGCATTTT. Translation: CASSLDGEGGQPQHF.

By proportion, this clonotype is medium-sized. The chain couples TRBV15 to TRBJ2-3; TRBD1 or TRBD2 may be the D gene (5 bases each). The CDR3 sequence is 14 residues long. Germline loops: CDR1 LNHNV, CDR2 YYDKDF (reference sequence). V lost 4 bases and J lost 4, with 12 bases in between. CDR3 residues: CATSIGQGPDTQYF. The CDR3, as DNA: TGTGCCACCAGCATAGGTCAGGGACCAGATACGCAGTATTTT.

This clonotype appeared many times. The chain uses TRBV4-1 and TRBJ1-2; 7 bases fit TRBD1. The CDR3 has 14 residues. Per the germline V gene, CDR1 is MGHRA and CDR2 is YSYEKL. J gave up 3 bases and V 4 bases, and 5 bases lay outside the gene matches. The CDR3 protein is CASSLRDSDYGYTF. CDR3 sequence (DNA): TGCGCCAGCAGCCTTAGGGACAGTGACTATGGCTACACCTTC.